This T cell receptor (beta chain) was documented in a study of blood T cell repertoires in COVID-19 (dated by TCRdb to the early 2020s). About the full investigation: The collaborator samples originated in the United States, Italy and Spain and spanned the acute and convalescent phases of COVID-19. Samples were obtained from the ongoing ImmuneRACE study (first 160 participants) and from 1,254 subjects provided by 6 global collaborators. The dataset comprised deeply sampled blood TCRbeta repertoires from subjects exposed to, actively infected with, or recovered from COVID-19. Where available, HLA class I and class II types were taken from metadata supplied by the sample provider and were not determined by assay-based typing. The prospective study material was composed of cDNA or gDNA derived from T cells, B-cell-depleted T cells, or PBMCs. Sample metadata almost always included a de-identified subject ID, COVID-19 status, age in years and sex. The repertoires were made available in a free public database intended to serve as a resource for research on the immune response to SARS-CoV-2. Findings and caveats that apply to the study as a whole: The quantity of clinical and demographic metadata differed by source and by participant and was supplied without curation.

To note about this clone: No antigen is known for it. Base qualities are not recorded, but no much larger clone differs from it by a single base.

Collaborating institutions collected whole blood in K2EDTA tubes following their own protocols. For TCRbeta analysis, collaborators shipped samples as frozen whole blood, isolated PBMCs, or DNA extracted from either of those sample types. The immunoSEQ Assay, a bias-controlled multiplex PCR, was used to amplify TCRbeta CDR3 regions from genomic DNA. Regarding the original processing steps: Nucleated cell counts per sample were estimated from amplification of reference gene primers within the assay. Sequence reads were collapsed and filtered to measure the absolute abundance of every unique TCRbeta CDR3 rearrangement. Productive Simpson clonality was computed per sample as the square root of Simpson's diversity index over productive rearrangements. The clones in this table, taken by TCRdb from immuneACCESS, are in-frame only. Not every clone is retained; where verified, under half of the shortfall comes from an unresolved V gene, and the cause of the rest is unknown. V, J and clone size derive from that table, while D and trimming were established from the DNA sequence. This sample comprises about 110,000 clones, 70% to 90% of them detected only once. Around 1.2% of the sample belongs to the ten largest clones.

The germline ends are 7 bases apart after V is trimmed by 3 bases and J by 0 bases. Reading the germline V gene gives CDR1 LGHNT and CDR2 FRNRAP. From the cysteine through the phenylalanine, the CDR3 covers 14 amino acids. The retained sequence is limited to the CDR3, 42 bases, with the frame set at the first base. Material: peripheral blood. This chain joins TRBV12-5 to TRBJ2-3; the D gene cannot be resolved reliably. This clonotype was obtained from a human donor in a cohort sampled during active COVID-19. The nucleotides read TGTGCTAGTGGTTTTGCACTAAGCACAGATACGCAGTATTTT. Its amino acids are CASGFALSTDTQYF. Supplemented by the reference TRBV12-5 and TRBJ2-3 proteins around the CDR3, the complete variable domain is DARVTQTPRHKVTEMGQEVTMRCQPILGHNTVFWYRQTMMQGLELLAYFRNRAPLDDSGMPKDRFSAEMPDATLATLKIQPSEPRDSAVYFCASGFALSTDTQYFGPGTRLTVL.